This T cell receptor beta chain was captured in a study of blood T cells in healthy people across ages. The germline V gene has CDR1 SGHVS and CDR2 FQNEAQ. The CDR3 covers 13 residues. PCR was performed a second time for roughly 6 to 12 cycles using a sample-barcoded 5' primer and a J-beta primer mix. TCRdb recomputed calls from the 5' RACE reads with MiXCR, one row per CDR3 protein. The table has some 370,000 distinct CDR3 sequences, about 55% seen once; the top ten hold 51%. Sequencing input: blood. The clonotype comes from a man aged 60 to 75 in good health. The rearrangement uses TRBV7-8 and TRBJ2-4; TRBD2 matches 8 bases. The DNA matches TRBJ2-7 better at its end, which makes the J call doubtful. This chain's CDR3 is CASSLVGLGEQYF. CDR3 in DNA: TGTGCCAGCAGCTTAGTGGGACTAGGCGAGCAGTACTTC.